This T cell receptor beta chain was identified in a study of CD8 T cells in Susac syndrome. The overall study: When blood was drawn, patients with Susac syndrome were on intravenous immunoglobulin alone, on corticosteroids, or therapy-naive.

Concerning this clonotype itself: Its specificity is not known.

As judged by recently defined diagnostic criteria, patients with Susac syndrome had definite or probable disease. Study-level points and caveats: Susac-specific public clones numbered 15 to 20 in total CD8+ repertoires (and roughly 5 in CD8+ TEMRA repertoires).

Germline CDR1 SGHAT, CDR2 FQNNGV. The CDR3 has 14 amino acids. V was clipped by 6 bases and J by 4 bases, with 15 bases between them. RNA in amounts of roughly 0.45 to 1 ug was reverse transcribed with random hexamers. From the immunoSEQ multiplex PCR reads, TCRdb called clonotypes with MiXCR, one entry per CDR3 protein. The repertoire has around 90,000 distinct CDR3 sequences, around 96% of them found once; the top ten carry about 0.68%. The rearrangement links TRBV11-2 to TRBJ2-5; TRBD2 is a possible D gene (7 bases). What was sequenced was CD8+ T cells from PBMCs. The sequence derives from a human donor with Susac syndrome. CDR3 DNA sequence: TGTGCCAGCAGTCTAGGGGGGGGCGTAGAGACCCAGTACTTC. Translation gives CASSLGGGVETQYF.